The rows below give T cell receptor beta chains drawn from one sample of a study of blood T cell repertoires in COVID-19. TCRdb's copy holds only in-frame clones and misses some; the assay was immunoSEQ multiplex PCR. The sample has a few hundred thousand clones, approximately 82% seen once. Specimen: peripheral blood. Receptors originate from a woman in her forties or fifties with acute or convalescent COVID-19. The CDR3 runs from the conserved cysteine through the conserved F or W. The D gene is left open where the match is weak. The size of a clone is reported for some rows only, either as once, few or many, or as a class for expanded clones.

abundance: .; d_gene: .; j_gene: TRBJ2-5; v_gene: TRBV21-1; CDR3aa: CASSKANGGHQETQYF; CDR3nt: TGTGCCAGCAGCAAAGCGAACGGGGGGCACCAAGAGACCCAGTACTTC
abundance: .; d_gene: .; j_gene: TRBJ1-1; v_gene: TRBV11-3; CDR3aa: CASSLVRDSEAFF; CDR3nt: TGTGCCAGCAGCTTAGTTCGCGACAGTGAAGCTTTCTTT
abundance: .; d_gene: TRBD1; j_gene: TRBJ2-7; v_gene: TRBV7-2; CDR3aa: CASRSTGGSYEQYF; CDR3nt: TGTGCCAGCAGGTCGACAGGGGGATCCTACGAGCAGTACTTC
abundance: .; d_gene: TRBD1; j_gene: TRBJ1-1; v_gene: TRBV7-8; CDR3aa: CASSLTDRGTEAFF; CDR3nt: TGTGCCAGCAGCTTAACGGACAGGGGTACTGAAGCTTTCTTT
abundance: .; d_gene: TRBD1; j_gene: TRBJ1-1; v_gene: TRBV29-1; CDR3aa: CSVVGRGLSTEAFF; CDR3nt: TGCAGCGTTGTTGGCAGGGGGCTCTCAACTGAAGCTTTCTTT
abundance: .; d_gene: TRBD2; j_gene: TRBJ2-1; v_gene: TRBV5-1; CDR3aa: CASSSRTSGTYNEQFF; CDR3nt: TGCGCCAGCAGCTCGCGGACTAGCGGGACTTACAATGAGCAGTTCTTC
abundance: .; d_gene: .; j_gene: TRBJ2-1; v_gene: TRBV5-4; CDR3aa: CASSFQLDNEQFF; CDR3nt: TGTGCCAGCAGTTTCCAACTAGACAATGAGCAGTTCTTC
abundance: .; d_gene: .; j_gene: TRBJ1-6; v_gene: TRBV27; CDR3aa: CAIGREVNSPLHF; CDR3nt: TGTGCCATCGGAAGGGAGGTTAATTCACCCCTCCACTTT
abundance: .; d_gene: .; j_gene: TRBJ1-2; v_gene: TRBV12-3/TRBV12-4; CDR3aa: CANLGARGYTF; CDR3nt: TGTGCGAATTTAGGGGCGCGGGGCTACACCTTC
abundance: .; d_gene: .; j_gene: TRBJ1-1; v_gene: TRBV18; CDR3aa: CASSPSTVKNTEAFF; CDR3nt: TGTGCCAGCTCACCCTCGACAGTGAAGAACACTGAAGCTTTCTTT
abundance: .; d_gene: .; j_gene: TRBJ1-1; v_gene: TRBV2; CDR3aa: CASSEAVGLLNTEAFF; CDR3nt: TGTGCCAGCAGTGAAGCCGTGGGACTTTTGAACACTGAAGCTTTCTTT
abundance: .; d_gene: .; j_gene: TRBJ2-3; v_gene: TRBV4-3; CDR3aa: CASSLRLVADTQYF; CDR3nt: TGCGCCAGCAGCCTCCGACTGGTGGCAGATACGCAGTATTTT
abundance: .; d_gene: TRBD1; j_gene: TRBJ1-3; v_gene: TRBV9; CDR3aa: CASSVEDRDGNTIYF; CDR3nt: TGTGCCAGCAGCGTAGAGGACAGGGATGGAAACACCATATATTTT
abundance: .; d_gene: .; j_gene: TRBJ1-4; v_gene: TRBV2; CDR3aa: CASSLFQEKLFF; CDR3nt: TGTGCCAGCAGTCTTTTTCAGGAAAAACTGTTTTTT
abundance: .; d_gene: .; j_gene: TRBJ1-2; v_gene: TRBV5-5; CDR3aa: CASTGTNYGYTF; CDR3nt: TGTGCCAGCACCGGGACAAACTATGGCTACACCTTC
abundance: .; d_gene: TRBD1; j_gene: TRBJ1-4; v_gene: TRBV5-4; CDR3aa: CASSPTGGNNEKLFF; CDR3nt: TGTGCCAGCAGCCCCACAGGGGGGAATAATGAAAAACTGTTTTTT
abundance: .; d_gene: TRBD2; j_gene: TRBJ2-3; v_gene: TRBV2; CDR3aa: CASSRLAGYTDTQYF; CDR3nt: TGTGCCAGCAGTCGACTAGCGGGCTACACAGATACGCAGTATTTT
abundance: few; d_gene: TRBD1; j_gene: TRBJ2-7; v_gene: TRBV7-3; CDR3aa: CASSPGPGQLYEQYF; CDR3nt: TGTGCCAGCAGCCCCGGACCGGGACAGCTCTACGAGCAGTACTTC
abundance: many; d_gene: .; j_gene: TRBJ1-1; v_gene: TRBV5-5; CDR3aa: CASSLVQGFGNEAFF; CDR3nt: TGTGCCAGCAGCTTGGTCCAGGGGTTTGGAAATGAAGCTTTCTTT
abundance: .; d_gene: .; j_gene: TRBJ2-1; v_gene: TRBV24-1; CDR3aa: CATRGMSYNEQFF; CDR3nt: TGTGCCACCCGCGGGATGTCCTACAATGAGCAGTTCTTC
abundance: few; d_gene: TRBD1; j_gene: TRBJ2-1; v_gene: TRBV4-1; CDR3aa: CASSPPGDRGNEQFF; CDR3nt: TGCGCCAGCAGCCCCCCGGGAGACAGGGGAAATGAGCAGTTCTTC
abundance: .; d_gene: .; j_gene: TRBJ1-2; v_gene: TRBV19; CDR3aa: CASSIKNSGYGYTF; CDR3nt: TGTGCCAGTAGTATAAAGAACAGTGGATATGGCTACACCTTC
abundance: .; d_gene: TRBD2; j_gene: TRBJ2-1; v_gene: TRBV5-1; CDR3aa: CASSLVSGSNEQFF; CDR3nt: TGCGCCAGCAGCTTGGTTAGCGGGAGCAATGAGCAGTTCTTC
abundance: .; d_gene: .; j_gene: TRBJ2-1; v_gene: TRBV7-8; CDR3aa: CASSRSNEQFF; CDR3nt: TGTGCCAGCAGCCGGAGCAATGAGCAGTTCTTC
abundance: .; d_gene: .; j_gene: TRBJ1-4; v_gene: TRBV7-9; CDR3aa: CASSTNRATNEKLFF; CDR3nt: TGTGCCAGCAGCACAAACAGGGCAACTAATGAAAAACTGTTTTTT
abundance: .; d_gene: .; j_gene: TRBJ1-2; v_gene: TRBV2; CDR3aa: CAGIRGDYGYTF; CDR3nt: TGTGCCGGAATCAGGGGTGACTATGGCTACACCTTC
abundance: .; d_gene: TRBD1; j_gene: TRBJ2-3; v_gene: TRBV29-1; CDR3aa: CSVTGTGGADTQYF; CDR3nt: TGCAGCGTCACCGGGACAGGGGGCGCCGATACGCAGTATTTT
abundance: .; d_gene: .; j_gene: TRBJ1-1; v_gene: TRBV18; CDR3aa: CASSPGQPMNTEAFF; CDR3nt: TGTGCCAGCTCACCAGGACAGCCTATGAACACTGAAGCTTTCTTT
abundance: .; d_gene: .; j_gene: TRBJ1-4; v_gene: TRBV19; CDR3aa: CASSGGATNEKLFF; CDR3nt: TGTGCCAGCTCCGGGGGAGCGACTAATGAAAAACTGTTTTTT
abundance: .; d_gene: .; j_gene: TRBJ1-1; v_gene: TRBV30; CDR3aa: CAWSVGVEAFF; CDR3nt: TGTGCCTGGAGTGTCGGGGTAGAAGCTTTCTTT
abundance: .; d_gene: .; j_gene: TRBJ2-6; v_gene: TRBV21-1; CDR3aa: CASSPFQNRDRGEFGANVLTF; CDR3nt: TGTGCCAGCAGCCCGTTTCAAAACCGGGACAGGGGAGAATTTGGGGCCAACGTCCTGACTTTC
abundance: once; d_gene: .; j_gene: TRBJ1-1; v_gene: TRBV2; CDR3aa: CASRKDSEAFF; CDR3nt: TGTGCCAGCAGGAAGGACAGTGAAGCTTTCTTT
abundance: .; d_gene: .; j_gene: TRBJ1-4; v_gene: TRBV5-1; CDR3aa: CASSLGRAEKLFF; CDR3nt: TGCGCCAGCAGCTTGGGGAGGGCAGAAAAACTGTTTTTT
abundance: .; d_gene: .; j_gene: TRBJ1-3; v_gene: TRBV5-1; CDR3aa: CASSQELSGNTIYF; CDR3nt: TGCGCCAGCAGCCAGGAACTTTCTGGAAACACCATATATTTT
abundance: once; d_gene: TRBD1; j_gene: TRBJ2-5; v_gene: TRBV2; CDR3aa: CASSAQGQETQYF; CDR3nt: TGTGCCAGCAGTGCACAGGGGCAAGAGACCCAGTACTTC
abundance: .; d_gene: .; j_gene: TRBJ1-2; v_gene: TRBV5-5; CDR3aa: CASSYYEGYTF; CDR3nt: TGTGCCAGCAGCTATTACGAGGGCTACACCTTC
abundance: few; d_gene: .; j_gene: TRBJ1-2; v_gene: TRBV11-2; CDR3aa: CASSLNRADGYTF; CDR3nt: TGTGCCAGCAGCTTAAACAGGGCTGATGGCTACACCTTC
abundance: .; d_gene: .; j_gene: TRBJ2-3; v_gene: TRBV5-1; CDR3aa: CASSLQRADTQYF; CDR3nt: TGCGCCAGCAGCTTGCAAAGAGCAGATACGCAGTATTTT
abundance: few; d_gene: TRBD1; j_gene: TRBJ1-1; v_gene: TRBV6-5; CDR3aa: CASKWTGGNTEAFF; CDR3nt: TGTGCCAGCAAATGGACAGGGGGGAACACTGAAGCTTTCTTT
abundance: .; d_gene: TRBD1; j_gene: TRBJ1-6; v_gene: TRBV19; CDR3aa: CASSTGGYNSPLHF; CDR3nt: TGTGCCAGTAGTACAGGGGGGTATAATTCACCCCTCCACTTT
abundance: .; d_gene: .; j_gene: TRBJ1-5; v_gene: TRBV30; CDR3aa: CAWSRAGGGTGGQPQHF; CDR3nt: TGTGCCTGGAGTAGGGCAGGAGGAGGGACTGGGGGTCAGCCCCAGCATTTT
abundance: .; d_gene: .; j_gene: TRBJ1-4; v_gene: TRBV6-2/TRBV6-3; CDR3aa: CASSYSWQGGEKLFF; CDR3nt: TGTGCCAGCAGTTACTCGTGGCAGGGTGGTGAAAAACTGTTTTTT
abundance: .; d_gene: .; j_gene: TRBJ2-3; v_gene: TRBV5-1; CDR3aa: CASSLASEPDTQYF; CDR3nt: TGCGCCAGCAGCTTGGCTAGCGAGCCAGATACGCAGTATTTT
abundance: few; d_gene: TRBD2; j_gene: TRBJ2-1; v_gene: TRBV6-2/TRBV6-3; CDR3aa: CASSPRTSVYNEQFF; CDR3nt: TGTGCCAGCAGTCCGAGGACTAGCGTATACAATGAGCAGTTCTTC
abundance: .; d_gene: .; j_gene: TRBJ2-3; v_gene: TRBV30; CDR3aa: CAWSVSEAQYF; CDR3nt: TGTGCCTGGAGTGTAAGTGAGGCGCAGTATTTT
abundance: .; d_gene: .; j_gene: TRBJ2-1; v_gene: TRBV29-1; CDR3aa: CSVAPGQGRGNEQFF; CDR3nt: TGCAGCGTCGCCCCAGGGCAGGGTCGGGGGAATGAGCAGTTCTTC
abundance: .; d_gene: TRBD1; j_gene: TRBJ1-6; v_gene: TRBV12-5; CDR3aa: CASGSSLGQNYNSPLHF; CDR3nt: TGTGCTAGTGGTTCATCCCTGGGACAGAACTATAATTCACCCCTCCACTTT
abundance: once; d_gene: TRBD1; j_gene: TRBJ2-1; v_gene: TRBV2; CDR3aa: CASNRDRALNSEQFF; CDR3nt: TGTGCCAGCAACCGGGACAGGGCTCTTAATAGTGAGCAGTTCTTC
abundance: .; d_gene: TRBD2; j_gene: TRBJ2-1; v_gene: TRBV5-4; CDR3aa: CASSGGGLASSEEQFF; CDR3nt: TGTGCCAGCAGCGGTGGTGGACTAGCGAGTTCGGAGGAGCAGTTCTTC
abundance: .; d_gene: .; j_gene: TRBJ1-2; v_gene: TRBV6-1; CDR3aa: CASSETTTTPYYGYTF; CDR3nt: TGTGCCAGCAGTGAGACGACCACGACTCCATACTATGGCTACACCTTC
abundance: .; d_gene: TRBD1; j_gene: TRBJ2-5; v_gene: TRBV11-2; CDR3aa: CASSLAGGYQETQYF; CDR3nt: TGTGCCAGCAGCTTAGCAGGGGGCTATCAAGAGACCCAGTACTTC